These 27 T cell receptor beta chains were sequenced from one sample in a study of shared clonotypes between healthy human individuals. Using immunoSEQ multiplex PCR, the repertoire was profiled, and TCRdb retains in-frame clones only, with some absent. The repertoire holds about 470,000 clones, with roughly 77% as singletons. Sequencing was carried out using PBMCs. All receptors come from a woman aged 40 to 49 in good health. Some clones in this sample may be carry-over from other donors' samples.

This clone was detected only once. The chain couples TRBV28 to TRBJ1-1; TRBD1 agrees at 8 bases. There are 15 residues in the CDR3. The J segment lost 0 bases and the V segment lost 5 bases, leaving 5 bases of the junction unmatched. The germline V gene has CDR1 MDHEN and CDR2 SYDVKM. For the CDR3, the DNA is TGTGCCAGCAGTCCGCGACAGGGGCTGAACACTGAAGCTTTCTTT. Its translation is CASSPRQGLNTEAFF.

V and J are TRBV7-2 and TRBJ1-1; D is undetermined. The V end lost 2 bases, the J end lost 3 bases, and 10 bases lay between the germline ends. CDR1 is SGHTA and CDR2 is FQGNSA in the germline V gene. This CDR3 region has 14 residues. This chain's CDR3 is CASSLRGRDTEAFF. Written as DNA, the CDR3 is TGTGCCAGCAGCTTACGAGGGAGGGACACTGAAGCTTTCTTT.

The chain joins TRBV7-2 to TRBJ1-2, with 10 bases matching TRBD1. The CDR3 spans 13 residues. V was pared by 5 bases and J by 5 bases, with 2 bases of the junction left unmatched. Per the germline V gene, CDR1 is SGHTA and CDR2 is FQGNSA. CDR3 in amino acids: CASSQGQGYGYTF. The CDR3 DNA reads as TGTGCCAGCAGCCAGGGACAGGGGTATGGCTACACCTTC.

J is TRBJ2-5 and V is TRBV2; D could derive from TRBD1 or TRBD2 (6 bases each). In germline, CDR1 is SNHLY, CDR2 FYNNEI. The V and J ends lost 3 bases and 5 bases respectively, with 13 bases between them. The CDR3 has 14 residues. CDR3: CASSDEGGRETQYF. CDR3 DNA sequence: TGTGCCAGCAGTGACGAGGGGGGTAGGGAGACCCAGTACTTC.

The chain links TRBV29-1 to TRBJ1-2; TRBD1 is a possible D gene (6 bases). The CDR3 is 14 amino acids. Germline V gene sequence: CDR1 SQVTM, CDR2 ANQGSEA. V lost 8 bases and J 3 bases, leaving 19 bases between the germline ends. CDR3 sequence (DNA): TGCAGCCTTCAACCCGCAGGGGATCACTATGGCTACACCTTC. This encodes CSLQPAGDHYGYTF.

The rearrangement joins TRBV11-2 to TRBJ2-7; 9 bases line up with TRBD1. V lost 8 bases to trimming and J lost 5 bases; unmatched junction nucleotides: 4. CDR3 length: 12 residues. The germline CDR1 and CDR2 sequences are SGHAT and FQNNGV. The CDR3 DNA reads TGTGCCAGCCTTGGGACAGGGCACGAGCAGTACTTC. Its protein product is CASLGTGHEQYF.

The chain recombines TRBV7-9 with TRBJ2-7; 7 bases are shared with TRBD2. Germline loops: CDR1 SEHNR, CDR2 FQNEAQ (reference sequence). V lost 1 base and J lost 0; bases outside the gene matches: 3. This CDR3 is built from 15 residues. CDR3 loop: CASSLVLAASYEQYF. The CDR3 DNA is TGTGCCAGCAGCTTAGTGCTAGCGGCCTCCTACGAGCAGTACTTC. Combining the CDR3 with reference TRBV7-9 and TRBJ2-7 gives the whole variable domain DTGVSQNPRHKITKRGQNVTFRCDPISEHNRLYWYRQTLGQGPEFLTYFQNEAQLEKSRLLSDRFSAERPKGSFSTLEIQRTEQGDSAMYLCASSLVLAASYEQYFGPGTRLTVT.

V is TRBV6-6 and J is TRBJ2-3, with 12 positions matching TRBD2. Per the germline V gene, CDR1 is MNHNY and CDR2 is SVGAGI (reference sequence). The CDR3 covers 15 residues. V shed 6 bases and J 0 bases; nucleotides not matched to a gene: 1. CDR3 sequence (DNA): TGTGCCAGCAGAGGACTAGCGGGAAGCACAGATACGCAGTATTTT. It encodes CASRGLAGSTDTQYF.

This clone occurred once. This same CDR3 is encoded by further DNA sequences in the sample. The DNA of the CDR3 is TGTGCCACCAGCAGAGATTTAGGGGGGACCTACGAGCAGTACTTC. Its protein is CATSRDLGGTYEQYF. V gene TRBV15 combines with J gene TRBJ2-7; D is perhaps TRBD1 or TRBD2 (6 bases each). Trimming cost V 0 bases and J 2 bases, with 11 bases left between them. CDR3 length: 15 residues. Per the germline V gene, CDR1 is LNHNV and CDR2 is YYDKDF (reference sequence).

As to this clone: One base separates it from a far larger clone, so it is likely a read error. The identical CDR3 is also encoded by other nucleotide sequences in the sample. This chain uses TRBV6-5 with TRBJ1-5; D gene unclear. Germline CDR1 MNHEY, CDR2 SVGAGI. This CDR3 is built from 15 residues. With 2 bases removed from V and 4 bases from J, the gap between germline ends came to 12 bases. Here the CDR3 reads CASSYEGYSNQPQHF. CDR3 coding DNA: TGTGCCAGCAGTTACGAGGGCTATAGTAATCAGCCCCAGCATTTT.

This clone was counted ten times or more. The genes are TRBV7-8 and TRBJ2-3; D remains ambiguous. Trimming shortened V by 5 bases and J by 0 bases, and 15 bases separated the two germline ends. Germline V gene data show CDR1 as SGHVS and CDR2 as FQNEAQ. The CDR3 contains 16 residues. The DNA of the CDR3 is TGTGCCAGCAGCCCCTGGGGATTCACTAGCACAGATACGCAGTATTTT. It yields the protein CASSPWGFTSTDTQYF.

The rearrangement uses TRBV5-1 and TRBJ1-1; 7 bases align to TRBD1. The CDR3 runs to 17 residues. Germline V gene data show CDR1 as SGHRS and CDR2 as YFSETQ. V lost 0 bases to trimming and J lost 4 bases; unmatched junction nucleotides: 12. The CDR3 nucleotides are TGCGCCAGCAGCTTGGCCTTGACAGGGTCGGGAGGCACTGAAGCTTTCTTT. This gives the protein CASSLALTGSGGTEAFF.

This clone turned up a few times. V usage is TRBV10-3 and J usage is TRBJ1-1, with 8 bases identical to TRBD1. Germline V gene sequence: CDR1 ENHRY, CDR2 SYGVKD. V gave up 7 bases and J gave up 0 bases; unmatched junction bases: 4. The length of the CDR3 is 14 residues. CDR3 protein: CAITPGQVNTEAFF. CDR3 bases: TGTGCCATCACTCCGGGACAGGTGAACACTGAAGCTTTCTTT.

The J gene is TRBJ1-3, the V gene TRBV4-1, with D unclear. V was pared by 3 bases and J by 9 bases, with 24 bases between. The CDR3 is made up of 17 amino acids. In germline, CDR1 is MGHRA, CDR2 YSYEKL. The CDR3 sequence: CASSQETKGVAKGTIYF. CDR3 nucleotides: TGCGCCAGCAGCCAGGAAACCAAGGGAGTCGCGAAGGGCACCATATATTTT.

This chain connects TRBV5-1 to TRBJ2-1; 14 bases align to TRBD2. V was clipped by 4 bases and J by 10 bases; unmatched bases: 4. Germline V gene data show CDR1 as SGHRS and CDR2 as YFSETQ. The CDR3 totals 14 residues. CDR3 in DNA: TGCGCCAGCAGCACCCGGACTAGCGGGAGGGAGCAGTTCTTC. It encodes CASSTRTSGREQFF.

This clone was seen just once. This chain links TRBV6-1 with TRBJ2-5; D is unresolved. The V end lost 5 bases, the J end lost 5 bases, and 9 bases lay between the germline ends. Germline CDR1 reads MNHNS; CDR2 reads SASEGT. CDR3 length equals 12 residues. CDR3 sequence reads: CASSSVLETQYF. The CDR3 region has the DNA TGTGCCAGCAGTTCGGTACTGGAGACCCAGTACTTC.

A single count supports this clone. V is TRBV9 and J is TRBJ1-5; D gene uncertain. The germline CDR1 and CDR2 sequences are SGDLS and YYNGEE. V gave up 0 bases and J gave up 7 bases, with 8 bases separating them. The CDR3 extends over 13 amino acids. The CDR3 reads CASSVDAGQPQHF. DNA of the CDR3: TGTGCCAGCAGCGTAGATGCCGGCCAGCCCCAGCATTTT. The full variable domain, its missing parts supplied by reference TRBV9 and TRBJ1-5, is DSGVTQTPKHLITATGQRVTLRCSPRSGDLSVYWYQQSLDQGLQFLIQYYNGEERAKGNILERFSAQQFPDLHSELNLSSLELGDSALYFCASSVDAGQPQHFGDGTRLSIL.

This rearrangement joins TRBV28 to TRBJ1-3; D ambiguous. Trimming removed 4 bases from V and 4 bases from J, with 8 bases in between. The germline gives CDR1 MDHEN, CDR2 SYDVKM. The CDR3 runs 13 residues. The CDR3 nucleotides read TGTGCCAGCAGTTCGGTGGGCGGAAACACCATATATTTT. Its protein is CASSSVGGNTIYF.

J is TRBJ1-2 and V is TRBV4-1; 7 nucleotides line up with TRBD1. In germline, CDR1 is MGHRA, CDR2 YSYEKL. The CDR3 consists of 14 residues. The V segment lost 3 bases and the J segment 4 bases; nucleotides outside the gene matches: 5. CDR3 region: CASSQAGQTYGYTF. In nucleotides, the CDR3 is TGCGCCAGCAGCCAGGCGGGACAGACCTATGGCTACACCTTC.

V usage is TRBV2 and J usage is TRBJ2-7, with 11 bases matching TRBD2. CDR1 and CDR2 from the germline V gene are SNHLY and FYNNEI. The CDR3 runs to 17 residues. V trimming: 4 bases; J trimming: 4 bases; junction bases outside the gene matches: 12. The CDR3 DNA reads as TGTGCCAGCAGTGCAACCAGGACTAGCGGGCCATCTTACGAGCAGTACTTC. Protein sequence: CASSATRTSGPSYEQYF.

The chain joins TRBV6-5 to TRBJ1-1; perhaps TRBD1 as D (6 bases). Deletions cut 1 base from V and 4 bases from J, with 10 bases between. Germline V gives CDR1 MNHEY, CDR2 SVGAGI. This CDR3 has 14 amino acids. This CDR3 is CASSYFDRSTEAFF. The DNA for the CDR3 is TGTGCCAGCAGTTACTTCGACAGGAGCACTGAAGCTTTCTTT.

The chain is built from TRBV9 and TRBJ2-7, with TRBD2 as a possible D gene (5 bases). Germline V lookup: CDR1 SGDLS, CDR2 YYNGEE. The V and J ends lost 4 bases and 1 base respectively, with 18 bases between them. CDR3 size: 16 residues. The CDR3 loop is CASSPEAGRGSYEQYF. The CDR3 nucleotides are TGTGCCAGCAGCCCCGAGGCGGGCCGGGGTTCCTACGAGCAGTACTTC. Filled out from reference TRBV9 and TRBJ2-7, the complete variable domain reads DSGVTQTPKHLITATGQRVTLRCSPRSGDLSVYWYQQSLDQGLQFLIQYYNGEERAKGNILERFSAQQFPDLHSELNLSSLELGDSALYFCASSPEAGRGSYEQYFGPGTRLTVT.

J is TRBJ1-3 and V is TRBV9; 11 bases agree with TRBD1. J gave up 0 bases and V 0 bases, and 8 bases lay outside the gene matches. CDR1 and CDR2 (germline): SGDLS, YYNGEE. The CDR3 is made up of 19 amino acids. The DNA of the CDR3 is TGTGCCAGCAGCGTAGACGGAAGGGGACAGGGGGACTCTGGAAACACCATATATTTT. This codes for CASSVDGRGQGDSGNTIYF.

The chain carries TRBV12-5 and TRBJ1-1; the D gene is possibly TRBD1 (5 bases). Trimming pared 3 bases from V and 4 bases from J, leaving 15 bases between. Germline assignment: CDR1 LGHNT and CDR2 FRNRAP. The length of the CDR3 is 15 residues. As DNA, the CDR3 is TGTGCTAGTGGTTTTCAGGGTCTGAGGGGCACTGAAGCTTTCTTT. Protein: CASGFQGLRGTEAFF.

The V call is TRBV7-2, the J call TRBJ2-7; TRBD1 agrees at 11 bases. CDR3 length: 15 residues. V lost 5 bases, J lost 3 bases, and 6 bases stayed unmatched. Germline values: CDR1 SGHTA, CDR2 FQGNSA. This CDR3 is CASSADRGLHYEQYF. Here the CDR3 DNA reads TGTGCCAGCAGCGCGGACAGGGGGCTTCACTACGAGCAGTACTTC.

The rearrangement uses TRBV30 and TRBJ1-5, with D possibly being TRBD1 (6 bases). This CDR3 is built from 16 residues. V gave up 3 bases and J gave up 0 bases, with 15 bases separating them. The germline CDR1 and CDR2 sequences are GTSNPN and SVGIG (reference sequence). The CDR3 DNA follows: TGTGCCTGGAGCGGTGGGACAAAATCTAGCAATCAGCCCCAGCATTTT. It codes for CAWSGGTKSSNQPQHF.

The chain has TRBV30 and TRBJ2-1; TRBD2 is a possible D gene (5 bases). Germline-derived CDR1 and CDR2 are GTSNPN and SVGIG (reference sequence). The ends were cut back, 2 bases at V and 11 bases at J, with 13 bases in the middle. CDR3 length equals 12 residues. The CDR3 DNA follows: TGTGCCTGGAGTTATCCCGGACTGAAGCAGTTCTTC. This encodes CAWSYPGLKQFF. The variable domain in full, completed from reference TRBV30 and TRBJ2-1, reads SQTIHQWPATLVQPVGSPLSLECTVEGTSNPNLYWYRQAAGRGLQLLFYSVGIGQISSEVPQNLSASRPQDRQFILSSKKLLLSDSGFYLCAWSYPGLKQFFGPGTRLTVL.